This T cell receptor beta chain was documented in a study of blood T cell repertoires in COVID-19. Profiling relied on immunoSEQ multiplex PCR, and the TCRdb table lists in-frame clones only, not all of them. Of more than 200,000 clones in the sample, 84% were seen once. The CDR3 extends over 19 amino acids. Germline lookup yields CDR1 SGHVS and CDR2 FQNEAQ. With 1 base clipped from V and 4 bases from J, the junction kept 16 bases outside the gene matches. Sequencing used peripheral blood. This chain joins TRBV7-8 and TRBJ2-7, with TRBD2 identical over 10 bases. This sequence was found in a man aged 55 to 70 with acute or convalescent COVID-19. The CDR3 spells CASSLGRIAGGPNRYEQYF. For the CDR3, the DNA is TGTGCCAGCAGCTTAGGGAGGATAGCGGGGGGCCCTAACCGATACGAGCAGTACTTC.